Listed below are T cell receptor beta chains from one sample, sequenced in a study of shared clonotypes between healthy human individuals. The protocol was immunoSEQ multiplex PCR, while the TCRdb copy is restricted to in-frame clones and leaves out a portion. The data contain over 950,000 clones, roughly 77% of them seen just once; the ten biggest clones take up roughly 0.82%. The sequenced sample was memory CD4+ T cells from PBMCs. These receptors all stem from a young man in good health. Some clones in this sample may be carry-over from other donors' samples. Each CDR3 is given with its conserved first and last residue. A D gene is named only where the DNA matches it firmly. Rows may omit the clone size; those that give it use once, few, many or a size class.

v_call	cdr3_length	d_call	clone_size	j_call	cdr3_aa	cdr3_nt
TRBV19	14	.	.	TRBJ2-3	CASSITGKTDTQYF	TGTGCCAGTAGTATAACCGGGAAGACAGATACGCAGTATTTT
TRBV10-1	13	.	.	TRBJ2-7	CASSEYRVGEQYF	TGCGCCAGCAGTGAGTACCGGGTTGGCGAGCAGTACTTC
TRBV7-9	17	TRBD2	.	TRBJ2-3	CASSSTVPGTNTDTQYF	TGTGCCAGCAGCTCAACCGTCCCCGGGACTAACACAGATACGCAGTATTTT
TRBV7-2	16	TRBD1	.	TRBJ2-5	CASSRTGTGHPGAQYF	TGTGCCAGCAGCAGAACCGGGACAGGACATCCAGGGGCCCAGTACTTC
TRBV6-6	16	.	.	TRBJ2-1	CASTPRGSGTYNEQFF	TGTGCCAGCACCCCCAGGGGGAGCGGGACCTACAATGAGCAGTTCTTC
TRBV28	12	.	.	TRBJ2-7	CASSSQLYEQYF	TGTGCCAGCAGTTCTCAGTTGTACGAGCAGTACTTC
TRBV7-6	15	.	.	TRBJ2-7	CASSLASGNHYEQYF	TGTGCCAGCAGCTTAGCTTCAGGGAATCACTACGAGCAGTACTTC
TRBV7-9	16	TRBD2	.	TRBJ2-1	CASSSPGLAVINEQFF	TGTGCCAGCAGCTCTCCGGGACTAGCGGTTATAAATGAGCAGTTCTTC
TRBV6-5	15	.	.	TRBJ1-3	CASSYSGGPGNTIYF	TGTGCCAGCAGTTACTCAGGGGGTCCTGGAAACACCATATATTTT
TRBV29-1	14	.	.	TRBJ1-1	CSVGQSGRNTEAFF	TGCAGCGTTGGACAATCCGGGAGGAACACTGAAGCTTTCTTT
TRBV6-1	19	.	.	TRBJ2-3	CASSGRDRESSGTTDTQYF	TGTGCCAGCAGTGGGCGGGACAGGGAATCTAGCGGGACCACAGATACGCAGTATTTT
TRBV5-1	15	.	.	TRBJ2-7	CASSSLSEGAAEQYF	TGCGCCAGCAGCTCCCTGTCCGAGGGCGCGGCCGAGCAGTACTTC
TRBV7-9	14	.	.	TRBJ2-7	CASSFLPNNYEQYF	TGTGCCAGCAGCTTTCTCCCCAACAACTACGAGCAGTACTTC
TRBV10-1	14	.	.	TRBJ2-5	CASSMSKTNETQYF	TGCGCCAGCAGTATGAGCAAAACGAACGAGACCCAGTACTTC
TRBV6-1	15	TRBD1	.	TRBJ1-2	CASSARDRGFLGYTF	TGTGCCAGCAGTGCACGGGACAGGGGATTTCTAGGCTACACCTTC
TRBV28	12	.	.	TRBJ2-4	CASSPQGNIQYF	TGTGCCAGCAGTCCCCAGGGAAACATTCAGTACTTC
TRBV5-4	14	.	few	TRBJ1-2	CASSFRSNEYGYTF	TGTGCCAGCAGCTTTAGGAGTAACGAATATGGCTACACCTTC
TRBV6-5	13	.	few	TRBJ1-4	CASSVTTNEKLFF	TGTGCCAGCAGTGTAACCACTAATGAAAAACTGTTTTTT
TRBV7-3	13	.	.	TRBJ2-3	CASSPGAQDTQYF	TGTGCCAGCTCCCCTGGAGCACAAGATACGCAGTATTTT
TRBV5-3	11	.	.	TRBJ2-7	CASSLGPEQYF	TGTGCCAGCAGCTTGGGTCCCGAGCAGTACTTC
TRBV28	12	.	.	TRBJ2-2	CASSLKRNSLFF	TGTGCCAGCAGTTTGAAGCGGAACTCGCTGTTTTTT
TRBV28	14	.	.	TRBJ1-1	CASSSPWGGAEAFF	TGTGCCAGCAGTTCCCCTTGGGGAGGAGCTGAAGCTTTCTTT
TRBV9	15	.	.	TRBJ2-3	CASSVAPIGADTQYF	TGTGCCAGCAGCGTAGCGCCCATCGGGGCGGATACGCAGTATTTT
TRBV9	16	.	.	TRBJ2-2	CASSAVASPNTGELFF	TGTGCCAGCAGCGCGGTGGCGTCACCGAACACCGGGGAGCTGTTTTTT
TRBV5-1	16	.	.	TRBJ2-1	CASSLDPRPTYNEQFF	TGCGCCAGCAGCTTGGACCCCCGCCCAACCTACAATGAGCAGTTCTTC
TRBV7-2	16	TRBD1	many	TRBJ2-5	CASSSTGGMGQETQYF	TGTGCCAGCAGCTCGACAGGGGGCATGGGGCAAGAGACCCAGTACTTC
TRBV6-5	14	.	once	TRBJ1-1	CARIHRDPNTEAFF	TGTGCCAGGATCCATCGGGACCCGAACACTGAAGCTTTCTTT
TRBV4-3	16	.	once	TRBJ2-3	CASSRLSSLDTDTQYF	TGCGCCAGCAGCCGGTTATCTAGCCTAGACACAGATACGCAGTATTTT
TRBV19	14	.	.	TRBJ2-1	CASQRASALNEQFF	TGTGCCAGTCAACGGGCCTCCGCCCTTAATGAGCAGTTCTTC
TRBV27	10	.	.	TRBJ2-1	CASSPGEQFF	TGTGCCAGCAGTCCCGGGGAGCAGTTCTTC
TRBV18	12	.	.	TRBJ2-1	CASSPVGDEQFF	TGTGCCAGCTCACCGGTCGGGGATGAGCAGTTCTTC
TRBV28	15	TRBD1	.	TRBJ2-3	CASSRTGASTDTQYF	TGTGCCAGCAGCCGAACAGGGGCTAGCACAGATACGCAGTATTTT
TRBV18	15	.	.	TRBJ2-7	CASSPSRGFGYEQYF	TGTGCCAGCTCACCAAGCAGGGGTTTCGGTTACGAGCAGTACTTC
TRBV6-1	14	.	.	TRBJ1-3	CASRVVSDGSSIYF	TGTGCCAGCAGGGTGGTCTCCGATGGGTCCTCCATATATTTT
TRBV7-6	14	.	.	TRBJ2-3	CASSRGTPTDTQYF	TGTGCCAGTTCACGGGGGACCCCCACAGATACGCAGTATTTT
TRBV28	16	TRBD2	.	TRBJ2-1	CASSPPRGGWGNEQFF	TGTGCCAGCAGTCCCCCCCGGGGGGGCTGGGGGAATGAGCAGTTCTTC
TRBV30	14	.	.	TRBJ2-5	CAWSAHRFRETQYF	TGTGCCTGGAGTGCCCACAGGTTTAGGGAGACCCAGTACTTC
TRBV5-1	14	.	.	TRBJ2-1	CASSLDREGNEQFF	TGCGCCAGCAGCTTGGACAGGGAAGGCAATGAGCAGTTCTTC
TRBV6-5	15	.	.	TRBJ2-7	CASSYSRGTYYEQYF	TGTGCCAGCAGTTACTCGAGAGGGACTTACTACGAGCAGTACTTC
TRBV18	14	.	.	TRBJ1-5	CASSHRDGDQPQHF	TGTGCCAGCTCACACCGGGACGGGGATCAGCCCCAGCATTTT
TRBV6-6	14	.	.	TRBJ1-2	CASSSSGLGYGYTF	TGTGCCAGCAGTTCCTCTGGGCTCGGCTATGGCTACACCTTC
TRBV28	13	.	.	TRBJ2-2	CASSLRGPGELFF	TGTGCCAGCAGTTTACGGGGGCCCGGGGAGCTGTTTTTT
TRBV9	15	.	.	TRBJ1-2	CASSVESGGFYGYTF	TGTGCCAGCAGCGTAGAATCCGGAGGCTTCTATGGCTACACCTTC
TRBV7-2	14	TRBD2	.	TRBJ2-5	CASSLAGTMGTQYF	TGTGCCAGCAGCTTAGCCGGGACTATGGGGACCCAGTACTTC
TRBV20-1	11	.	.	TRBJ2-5	CSASGRETQYF	TGCAGTGCTAGCGGGCGGGAGACCCAGTACTTC
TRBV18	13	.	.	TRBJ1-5	CASSPDTDQPQHF	TGTGCCAGCTCACCGGATACGGATCAGCCCCAGCATTTT
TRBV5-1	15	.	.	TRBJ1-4	CASSSSGGVGEKLFF	TGCGCCAGCAGCTCCTCTGGGGGGGTCGGTGAAAAACTGTTTTTT
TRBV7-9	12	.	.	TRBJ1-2	CASSYDRNDYTF	TGTGCCAGCAGCTACGACAGAAACGACTACACCTTC
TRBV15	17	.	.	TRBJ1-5	CATSRDREWGDNQPQHF	TGTGCCACCAGCAGAGATCGAGAATGGGGGGATAATCAGCCCCAGCATTTT
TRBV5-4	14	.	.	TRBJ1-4	CASSLKGNGEKLFF	TGTGCCAGCAGCTTGAAGGGGAATGGTGAAAAACTGTTTTTT
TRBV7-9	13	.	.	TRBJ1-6	CASSLEGESPLHF	TGTGCCAGCAGCTTAGAAGGGGAATCACCCCTCCACTTT
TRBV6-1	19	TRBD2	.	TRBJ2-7	CASTEAAPLAGGTPYEQYF	TGTGCCAGCACCGAAGCGGCCCCTTTAGCGGGAGGGACGCCCTACGAGCAGTACTTC
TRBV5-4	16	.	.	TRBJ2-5	CASSLAGQLNQETQYF	TGTGCCAGCAGCTTGGCTGGCCAACTAAACCAAGAGACCCAGTACTTC
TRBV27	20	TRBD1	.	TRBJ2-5	CASSLGQGMARGDRGETQYF	TGTGCCAGCAGTCTAGGACAGGGGATGGCTAGAGGGGACCGAGGGGAGACCCAGTACTTC
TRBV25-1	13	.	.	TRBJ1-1	CASTPPTNTEAFF	TGTGCCAGCACCCCCCCCACGAACACTGAAGCTTTCTTT
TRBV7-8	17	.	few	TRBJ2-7	CASSPEGGRNFPYEQYF	TGTGCCAGCAGCCCAGAGGGGGGGCGCAATTTCCCCTACGAGCAGTACTTC
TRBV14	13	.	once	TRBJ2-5	CASSPQPQGTQYF	TGTGCCAGCAGCCCCCAACCCCAGGGGACCCAGTACTTC
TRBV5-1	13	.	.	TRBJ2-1	CASSFVGDNEQFF	TGCGCCAGCAGCTTCGTCGGCGACAATGAGCAGTTCTTC
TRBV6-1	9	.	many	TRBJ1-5	CASSDPLDF	TGTGCCAGCAGTGATCCATTGGATTTT